This entry describes one TCR beta chain. Method: immunoSEQ multiplex PCR; TCRdb's copy keeps in-frame clones and lacks some. This table holds 65,000 to 85,000 clones, approximately 87% found once. CDR3 length: 17 residues. The junction had 12 bases not matched to a gene; V was cut back by 6 bases and J by 5 bases. Germline V gene sequence: CDR1 SGHNT, CDR2 YYREEE (reference sequence). These data belong to a study of blood T cell repertoires in COVID-19. As for the study in general: Both acute and convalescent COVID-19 samples were obtained from the United States, Italy and Spain.

This rearrangement joins TRBV5-4 to TRBJ2-5, with 14 bases that match TRBD2. The sequence came from a man aged 45 to 65 with active COVID-19. Sequences were obtained from peripheral blood. CDR3 residues: CASTPGTSGRGGETQYF. DNA for the CDR3: TGTGCCAGCACCCCGGGGACTAGCGGGAGAGGAGGGGAGACCCAGTACTTC. The full variable domain, completed using reference TRBV5-4 and TRBJ2-5, is ETGVTQSPTHLIKTRGQQVTLRCSSQSGHNTVSWYQQALGQGPQFIFQYYREEENGRGNFPPRFSGLQFPNYSSELNVNALELDDSALYLCASTPGTSGRGGETQYFGPGTRLLVL.